This T cell receptor beta chain was observed in a study of CD8 T cells in ankylosing spondylitis. Using its own MiXCR run on the 5' RACE reads, TCRdb lists one record per CDR3 protein. The table includes 250,000 to 300,000 distinct CDR3 sequences, roughly 20% detected once. This clonotype originated in a male donor with ankylosing spondylitis or in good health (not recorded which). The source material was blood, either unsorted or a sorted T cell fraction (not recorded which).

The CDR3 sequence: CASSQTGTSGTTGELFF. CDR3 coding DNA: TGTGCCAGCAGCCAGACCGGGACTAGCGGGACTACCGGGGAGCTGTTTTTT. The chain carries TRBV4-2 and TRBJ2-2; 13 bases line up with TRBD2. Trimming at V came to 3 bases and at J to 5 bases, leaving 6 bases not matched to a gene. The CDR3 length is 17 residues. CDR1 and CDR2 from the germline V gene are LGHNA and YNFKEQ.